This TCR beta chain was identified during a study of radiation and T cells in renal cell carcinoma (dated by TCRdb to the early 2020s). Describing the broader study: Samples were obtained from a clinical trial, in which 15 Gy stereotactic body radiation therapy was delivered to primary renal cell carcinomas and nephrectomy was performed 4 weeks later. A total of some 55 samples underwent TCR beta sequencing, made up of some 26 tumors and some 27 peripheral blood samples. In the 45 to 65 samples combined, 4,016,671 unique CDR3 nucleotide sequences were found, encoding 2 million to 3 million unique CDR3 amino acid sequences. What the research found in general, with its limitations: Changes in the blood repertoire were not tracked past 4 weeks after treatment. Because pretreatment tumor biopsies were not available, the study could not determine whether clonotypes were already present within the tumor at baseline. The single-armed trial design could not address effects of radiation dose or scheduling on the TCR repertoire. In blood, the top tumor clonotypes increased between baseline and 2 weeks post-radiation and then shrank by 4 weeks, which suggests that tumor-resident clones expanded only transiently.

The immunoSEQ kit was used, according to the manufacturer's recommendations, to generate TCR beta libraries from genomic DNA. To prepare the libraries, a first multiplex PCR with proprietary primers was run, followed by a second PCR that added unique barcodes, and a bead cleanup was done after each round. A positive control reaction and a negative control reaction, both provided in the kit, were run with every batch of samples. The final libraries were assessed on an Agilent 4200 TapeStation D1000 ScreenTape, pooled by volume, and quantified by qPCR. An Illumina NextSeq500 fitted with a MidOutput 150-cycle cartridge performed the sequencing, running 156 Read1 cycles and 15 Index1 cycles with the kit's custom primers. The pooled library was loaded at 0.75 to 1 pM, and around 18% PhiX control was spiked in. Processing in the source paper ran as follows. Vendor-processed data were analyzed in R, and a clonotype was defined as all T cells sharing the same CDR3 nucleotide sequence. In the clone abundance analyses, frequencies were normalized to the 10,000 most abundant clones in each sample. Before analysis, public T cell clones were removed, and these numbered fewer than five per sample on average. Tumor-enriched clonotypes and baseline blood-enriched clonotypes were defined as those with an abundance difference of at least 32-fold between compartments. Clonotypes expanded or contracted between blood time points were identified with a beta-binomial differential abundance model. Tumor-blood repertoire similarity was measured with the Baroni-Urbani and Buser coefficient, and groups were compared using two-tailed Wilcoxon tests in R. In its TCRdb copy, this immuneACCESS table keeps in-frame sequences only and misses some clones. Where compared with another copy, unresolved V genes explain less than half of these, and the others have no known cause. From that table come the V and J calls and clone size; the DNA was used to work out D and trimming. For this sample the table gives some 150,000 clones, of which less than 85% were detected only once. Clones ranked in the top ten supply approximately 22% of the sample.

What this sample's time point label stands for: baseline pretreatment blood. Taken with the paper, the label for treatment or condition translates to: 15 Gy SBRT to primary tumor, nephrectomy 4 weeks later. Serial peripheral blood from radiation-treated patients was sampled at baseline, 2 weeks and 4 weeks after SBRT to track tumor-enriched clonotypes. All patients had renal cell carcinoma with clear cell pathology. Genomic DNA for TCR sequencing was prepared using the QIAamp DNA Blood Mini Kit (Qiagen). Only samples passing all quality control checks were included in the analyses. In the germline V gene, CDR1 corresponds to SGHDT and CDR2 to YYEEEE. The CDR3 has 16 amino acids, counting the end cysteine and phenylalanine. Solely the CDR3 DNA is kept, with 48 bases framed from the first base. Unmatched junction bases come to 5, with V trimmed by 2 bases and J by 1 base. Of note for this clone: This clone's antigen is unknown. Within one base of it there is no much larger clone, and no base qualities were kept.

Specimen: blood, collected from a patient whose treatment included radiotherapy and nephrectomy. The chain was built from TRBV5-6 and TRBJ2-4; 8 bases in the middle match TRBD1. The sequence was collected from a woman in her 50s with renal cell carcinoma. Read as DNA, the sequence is TGTGCCAGCAGCTTATTCAGGGGGCTGGCCAAAAACATTCAGTACTTC. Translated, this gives CASSLFRGLAKNIQYF.